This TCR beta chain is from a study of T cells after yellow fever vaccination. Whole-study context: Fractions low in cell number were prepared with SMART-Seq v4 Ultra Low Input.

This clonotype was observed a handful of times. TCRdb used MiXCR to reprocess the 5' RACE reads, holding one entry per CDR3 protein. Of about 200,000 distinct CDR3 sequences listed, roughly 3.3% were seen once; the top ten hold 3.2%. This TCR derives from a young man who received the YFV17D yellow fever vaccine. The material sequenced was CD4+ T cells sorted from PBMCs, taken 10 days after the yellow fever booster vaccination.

The CDR3 here is CASSKVSPYEQYV. The CDR3 DNA reads TGTGCCAGCAGCAAAGTCTCGCCTTACGAGCAGTACGTC. This rearrangement joins TRBV21-1 to TRBJ2-7. TRBV21-1 is recorded as a pseudogene. The CDR3 is 13 residues long.